A selection of T cell receptor beta chains follows, all from one sample in a study of blood T cell repertoires in COVID-19. Repertoires were generated with immunoSEQ multiplex PCR, while TCRdb's copy carries only in-frame clones and drops some. Among about 87,000 clones listed, around 87% were seen once. Input material: peripheral blood. The receptors stem from a woman over 75 with acute or convalescent COVID-19. Both conserved end residues are part of each CDR3. A D gene is named only where the DNA matches it firmly. Clone size is stated in some rows and not others, as once, few, many or a class when expanded.

D: -
size: -
V: TRBV30
J: TRBJ2-3
CDR3: CAWKRSYEDTQYF
DNA: TGTGCCTGGAAGAGGTCGTATGAAGATACGCAGTATTTT

D: -
size: -
V: TRBV2
J: TRBJ2-7
CDR3: CASPLKSHEQYF
DNA: TGTGCCAGCCCACTTAAATCTCACGAGCAGTACTTC

D: -
size: -
V: TRBV4-3
J: TRBJ1-4
CDR3: CASSQEGSRPTNEKLFF
DNA: TGCGCCAGCAGCCAAGAGGGCAGTCGGCCAACTAATGAAAAACTGTTTTTT

D: -
size: -
V: TRBV19
J: TRBJ1-6
CDR3: CASSPRGDQRPLHF
DNA: TGTGCCAGTAGTCCCCGGGGGGATCAAAGACCCCTCCACTTT

D: TRBD1
size: -
V: TRBV5-4
J: TRBJ1-4
CDR3: CASSQIGGQTEKLFF
DNA: TGTGCCAGCAGCCAAATAGGGGGACAGACTGAAAAACTGTTTTTT

D: -
size: -
V: TRBV5-1
J: TRBJ1-6
CDR3: CASSPEGHNNSPLHF
DNA: TGCGCCAGCAGTCCTGAGGGCCATAATAATTCACCCCTCCACTTT

D: -
size: -
V: TRBV29-1
J: TRBJ1-1
CDR3: CSVESGFNTEAFF
DNA: TGCAGCGTTGAGTCCGGGTTCAACACTGAAGCTTTCTTT

D: -
size: -
V: TRBV27
J: TRBJ1-5
CDR3: CASSRTLNQPQHF
DNA: TGTGCCAGCAGTAGGACACTTAATCAGCCCCAGCATTTT

D: -
size: -
V: TRBV4-2
J: TRBJ1-2
CDR3: CASSQPGLNYGYTF
DNA: TGTGCCAGCAGCCAACCAGGGTTAAACTATGGCTACACCTTC

D: -
size: few
V: TRBV10-3
J: TRBJ1-1
CDR3: CATSAGTHCAF
DNA: TGTGCCACCAGCGCCGGGACACATTGTGCCTTT

D: TRBD2
size: few
V: TRBV2
J: TRBJ2-3
CDR3: CASSLGGRDADTQYF
DNA: TGTGCCAGCAGTTTAGGTGGGAGGGACGCAGATACGCAGTATTTT

D: -
size: -
V: TRBV2
J: TRBJ1-1
CDR3: CASSRTVQAVNTEAFF
DNA: TGTGCCAGCAGCCGGACAGTCCAAGCGGTGAACACTGAAGCTTTCTTT

D: TRBD2
size: -
V: TRBV9
J: TRBJ2-3
CDR3: CASSDGLDRDQNTDTQYF
DNA: TGTGCCAGCAGCGATGGACTAGACCGCGACCAAAACACAGATACGCAGTATTTT

D: TRBD1
size: -
V: TRBV5-6
J: TRBJ1-2
CDR3: CASSIDRGLSSGYTF
DNA: TGTGCCAGCAGCATAGACAGGGGGTTAAGTAGTGGCTACACCTTC

D: -
size: -
V: TRBV2
J: TRBJ1-6
CDR3: CASSETDTGSPLHF
DNA: TGTGCCAGCAGTGAAACGGACACCGGCTCACCCCTCCACTTT

D: -
size: -
V: TRBV3-1/TRBV3-2
J: TRBJ1-5
CDR3: CASSQAGGGNQPQHF
DNA: TGTGCCAGCAGCCAAGCTGGAGGGGGCAATCAGCCCCAGCATTTT

D: -
size: -
V: TRBV29-1
J: TRBJ1-3
CDR3: CSVHEASTIYF
DNA: TGCAGCGTTCATGAGGCCTCAACCATATATTTT

D: TRBD2
size: -
V: TRBV6-1
J: TRBJ2-1
CDR3: CASSARGSGGPPNGEQFF
DNA: TGTGCCAGCAGTGCCCGGGGTAGCGGGGGGCCCCCTAATGGTGAGCAGTTCTTC

D: -
size: -
V: TRBV18
J: TRBJ1-4
CDR3: CASSYGTPRREKLFF
DNA: TGTGCCAGCTCCTACGGGACTCCTCGTCGCGAAAAACTGTTTTTT

D: TRBD2
size: -
V: TRBV9
J: TRBJ2-2
CDR3: CASSGSGRAGTGELFF
DNA: TGTGCCAGCAGCGGTAGCGGGAGGGCAGGGACCGGGGAGCTGTTTTTT

D: TRBD2
size: -
V: TRBV5-1
J: TRBJ2-6
CDR3: CASSSGTTPAGANVLTF
DNA: TGCGCCAGCAGCTCCGGGACTACCCCGGCTGGGGCCAACGTCCTGACTTTC

D: TRBD1
size: -
V: TRBV19
J: TRBJ1-5
CDR3: CASNDRGNQPQHF
DNA: TGTGCCAGTAATGACAGGGGCAATCAGCCCCAGCATTTT

D: -
size: once
V: TRBV7-9
J: TRBJ2-6
CDR3: CASSPQGMVSGANVLTF
DNA: TGTGCCAGCAGCCCCCAGGGGATGGTTTCTGGGGCCAACGTCCTGACTTTC

D: TRBD1
size: -
V: TRBV5-4
J: TRBJ1-4
CDR3: CASSLAGQGYNEKLFF
DNA: TGTGCCAGCAGCTTGGCAGGACAGGGGTATAATGAAAAACTGTTTTTT

D: -
size: once
V: TRBV28
J: TRBJ1-2
CDR3: CASSSTVLFNYGYTF
DNA: TGTGCCAGCAGTTCGACAGTTTTGTTCAACTATGGCTACACCTTC

D: TRBD1
size: -
V: TRBV3-1/TRBV3-2
J: TRBJ1-2
CDR3: CASSQDRGRGRLVGYTF
DNA: TGTGCCAGCAGCCAAGATCGGGGCAGGGGGCGGCTCGTTGGCTACACCTTC

D: TRBD2
size: -
V: TRBV5-4
J: TRBJ2-5
CDR3: CASRPGTSAPVGAQYF
DNA: TGTGCCAGCAGACCTGGGACTAGCGCGCCCGTAGGGGCCCAGTACTTC

D: -
size: -
V: TRBV15
J: TRBJ1-5
CDR3: CATSREGRVGNQPQHF
DNA: TGTGCCACCAGCAGAGAGGGCAGGGTGGGCAATCAGCCCCAGCATTTT

D: TRBD1
size: -
V: TRBV28
J: TRBJ2-5
CDR3: CASSFGLAPRGETQYF
DNA: TGTGCCAGCAGTTTCGGACTCGCCCCCAGGGGGGAGACCCAGTACTTC

D: -
size: -
V: TRBV19
J: TRBJ1-5
CDR3: CASSTSRLYSNQPQHF
DNA: TGTGCCAGTAGTACCTCCAGGTTATATAGCAATCAGCCCCAGCATTTT

D: -
size: -
V: TRBV2
J: TRBJ2-7
CDR3: CASMRDLYEQYF
DNA: TGTGCCAGCATGAGGGATCTCTACGAGCAGTACTTC

D: -
size: -
V: TRBV19
J: TRBJ2-2
CDR3: CASSPRGGINTGELFF
DNA: TGTGCCAGTAGTCCCAGGGGAGGGATCAACACCGGGGAGCTGTTTTTT

D: -
size: -
V: TRBV5-1
J: TRBJ2-7
CDR3: CASSLGVQGFLDEQYF
DNA: TGCGCCAGCAGCTTGGGAGTTCAGGGGTTTCTTGACGAGCAGTACTTC

D: TRBD1
size: -
V: TRBV29-1
J: TRBJ1-1
CDR3: CSVLTGTTEAFF
DNA: TGCAGCGTTCTGACAGGGACCACTGAAGCTTTCTTT

D: TRBD2
size: few
V: TRBV11-2
J: TRBJ2-3
CDR3: CASSGLAATDTQYF
DNA: TGTGCCAGCTCCGGACTAGCGGCCACAGATACGCAGTATTTT

D: TRBD1
size: -
V: TRBV19
J: TRBJ1-2
CDR3: CASSTGQGETYGYTF
DNA: TGTGCCAGTAGTACTGGACAGGGGGAAACCTATGGCTACACCTTC

D: TRBD1
size: -
V: TRBV7-6
J: TRBJ1-1
CDR3: CASSLGQGATEAFF
DNA: TGTGCCAGCAGCTTAGGTCAGGGGGCGACTGAAGCTTTCTTT

D: -
size: once
V: TRBV3-1/TRBV3-2
J: TRBJ1-1
CDR3: CASSQVRQGEAFF
DNA: TGTGCCAGCAGCCAAGTAAGGCAGGGTGAAGCTTTCTTT

D: TRBD1
size: -
V: TRBV27
J: TRBJ1-2
CDR3: CASRATGEFGYTF
DNA: TGTGCCAGCAGGGCCACAGGGGAATTTGGCTACACCTTC

D: TRBD1
size: -
V: TRBV29-1
J: TRBJ2-1
CDR3: CSVRTGVHEQFF
DNA: TGCAGCGTCCGGACAGGAGTACATGAGCAGTTCTTC

D: -
size: -
V: TRBV25-1
J: TRBJ2-7
CDR3: CASSRQAYEQYF
DNA: TGTGCCAGCAGTCGACAGGCCTACGAGCAGTACTTC

D: -
size: -
V: TRBV7-9
J: TRBJ2-7
CDR3: CASSLWGGDNLPYEQYF
DNA: TGTGCCAGCAGCTTGTGGGGTGGGGACAACCTTCCTTACGAGCAGTACTTC

D: -
size: once
V: TRBV27
J: TRBJ1-6
CDR3: CASSLSGNRNSPLHF
DNA: TGTGCCAGCAGCCTCTCAGGGAATAGGAATTCACCCCTCCACTTT

D: TRBD1
size: -
V: TRBV4-2
J: TRBJ1-2
CDR3: CASSPGTGNYGYTF
DNA: TGTGCCAGCAGCCCAGGGACAGGGAACTATGGCTACACCTTC

D: TRBD2
size: -
V: TRBV15
J: TRBJ2-7
CDR3: CATSRDLGTSGRDEQYF
DNA: TGTGCCACCAGCAGAGATTTGGGGACTAGCGGGAGGGACGAGCAGTACTTC

D: TRBD2
size: -
V: TRBV12-3/TRBV12-4
J: TRBJ2-3
CDR3: CASTRENSDTQYF
DNA: TGTGCCAGCACGCGGGAGAATTCAGATACGCAGTATTTT

D: -
size: -
V: TRBV6-5
J: TRBJ1-5
CDR3: CACRVWGDQPQHF
DNA: TGTGCCTGCAGGGTCTGGGGGGATCAGCCCCAGCATTTT

D: -
size: -
V: TRBV2
J: TRBJ1-1
CDR3: CASSATPGFSEAFF
DNA: TGTGCCAGCAGTGCCACTCCCGGGTTTTCTGAAGCTTTCTTT

D: -
size: -
V: TRBV2
J: TRBJ1-5
CDR3: CASSGQGNQPQHF
DNA: TGTGCCAGCAGTGGACAGGGCAATCAGCCCCAGCATTTT

D: TRBD1
size: -
V: TRBV6-5
J: TRBJ1-1
CDR3: CASSTGGKTEAFF
DNA: TGTGCCAGCAGTACAGGGGGGAAAACTGAAGCTTTCTTT